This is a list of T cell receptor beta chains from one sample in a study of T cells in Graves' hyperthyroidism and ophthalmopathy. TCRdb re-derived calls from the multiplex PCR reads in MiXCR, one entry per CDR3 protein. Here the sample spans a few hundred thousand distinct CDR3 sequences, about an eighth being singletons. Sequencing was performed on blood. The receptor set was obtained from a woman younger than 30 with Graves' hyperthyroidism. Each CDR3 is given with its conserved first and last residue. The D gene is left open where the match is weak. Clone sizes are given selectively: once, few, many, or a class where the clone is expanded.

TGTGCCAGCAGCGGGGATGGGGGTGAAGACACTGAAGCTTTCTTT,CASSGDGGEDTEAFF,.,TRBV7-3,TRBJ1-1,.
TGTGCCAGCAGTTTCCTAGACGCCTACGAGCAGTACTTC,CASSFLDAYEQYF,many,TRBV27,TRBJ2-7,.
TGTGCCAGCTCACCTAGAAATAGCGGAGAATACGAGCAGTACTTC,CASSPRNSGEYEQYF,.,TRBV18,TRBJ2-7,.
TGTGCCATCAGGGCGGGGCAGAAGACCCAAGAGACCCAGTACTTC,CAIRAGQKTQETQYF,.,TRBV10-3,TRBJ2-5,.
TGCGCCAGCGGCCGGGACAGCTCTGGAAACACCATATATTTT,CASGRDSSGNTIYF,.,TRBV4-1,TRBJ1-3,TRBD1
TGCAGCGTTGCGACCGGGCCTTTCAACACTGAAGCTTTCTTT,CSVATGPFNTEAFF,many,TRBV29-1,TRBJ1-1,.
TGTGCCAACAGGACAGGGAGGGGTGAAAAACTGTTTTTT,CANRTGRGEKLFF,many,TRBV6-1,TRBJ1-4,TRBD1
TGTGCCAGCAGAATGGGACTAGCGGGAGCAGATACGCAGTATTTT,CASRMGLAGADTQYF,many,TRBV12-3/TRBV12-4,TRBJ2-3,TRBD2
TGCGCCAGCAGCCAGGGACAGCGCCAGACCTTC,CASSQGQRQTF,once,TRBV7-9,TRBJ1-2,TRBD1
TGTGCCAGCAGCTTAAATCCTGACGGGGAGCTGTTTTTT,CASSLNPDGELFF,.,TRBV7-3,TRBJ2-2,.
TGTGCCAGCAGTTACGGTACAGGGCACGGGGCCAACGTCCTGACTTTC,CASSYGTGHGANVLTF,.,TRBV6-5,TRBJ2-6,.
TGTGCCAGCAACGCATGGGGGTTTGGCGGAAAACTGTTTTTT,CASNAWGFGGKLFF,.,TRBV25-1,TRBJ1-4,.
TGTGCCAGCAGCTTAGTTCGCCGCGGGAGGGTCGGGGAGCTGTTTTTT,CASSLVRRGRVGELFF,many,TRBV11-2,TRBJ2-2,TRBD2
TGCGCCAGCAGTGAGTGGGGATCAGGCTATGGCTACACCTTC,CASSEWGSGYGYTF,.,TRBV10-2,TRBJ1-2,.
TGTGCCAGCAGCTCCCGTAGCGGGGGCCTCTACAATGAGCAGTTCTTC,CASSSRSGGLYNEQFF,many,TRBV9,TRBJ2-1,TRBD2
TGCAGCGTTGAGACCCGGGACTACGAGCAGTACTTC,CSVETRDYEQYF,.,TRBV29-1,TRBJ2-7,.
TGCAGCGTTGAGCCTGGACACCTTGAAGCTTTCTTT,CSVEPGHLEAFF,many,TRBV29-1,TRBJ1-1,.
TGCGCCAGCAGCTTCTTGTCGCAGGGCTCTGGGGCCAACGTCCTGACTTTC,CASSFLSQGSGANVLTF,.,TRBV5-1,TRBJ2-6,.
TGTGCCAGCTCACCGATGACTAGCGGATACACAGATACGCAGTATTTT,CASSPMTSGYTDTQYF,many,TRBV18,TRBJ2-3,TRBD2
TGTGCCAGCTACGGGGTCGGAGGTCGGACCGGGGAGCTGTTTTTT,CASYGVGGRTGELFF,many,TRBV2,TRBJ2-2,.
TGTGCCAGCAGCTTAAACAGGGGGCCCGGGGAGCTGTTTTTT,CASSLNRGPGELFF,.,TRBV7-3,TRBJ2-2,TRBD1
TGCGCCAGCAGCCAAGGGCTTCGGGGACAGGGCCCGGGGTCAGGAAACACCATATATTTT,CASSQGLRGQGPGSGNTIYF,many,TRBV4-1,TRBJ1-3,TRBD1
TGCAGTGCTAGAGAAGGGGATCGCTGGCAGCCCCAGCATTTT,CSAREGDRWQPQHF,.,TRBV20-1,TRBJ1-5,.
TGTGCCAGCAGCTTACTAGGGTCGGGGGAGCAGTTCTTC,CASSLLGSGEQFF,few,TRBV7-9,TRBJ2-1,.
TGTGCCAGCAGTTTTAGGGGGGGGTCTTATGGCTACACCTTC,CASSFRGGSYGYTF,many,TRBV27,TRBJ1-2,.
TGTGCCAGCGGCTTACTAGCGGGGATATCCTACAATGAGCAGTTCTTC,CASGLLAGISYNEQFF,.,TRBV25-1,TRBJ2-1,TRBD2
TGTGCCAGCAGCTCTGGCACTAGCGGGAGCCGGGGAAACAATGAGCAGTTCTTC,CASSSGTSGSRGNNEQFF,.,TRBV5-4,TRBJ2-1,TRBD2
TGTGCCAGCAGCTTTCGACAACCCGGTGAGAACACTGAAGCTTTCTTT,CASSFRQPGENTEAFF,.,TRBV5-6,TRBJ1-1,.
TGCAGCGTTGAAGACCCATCGGGGGTTAGGACAGATACGCAGTATTTT,CSVEDPSGVRTDTQYF,many,TRBV29-1,TRBJ2-3,.